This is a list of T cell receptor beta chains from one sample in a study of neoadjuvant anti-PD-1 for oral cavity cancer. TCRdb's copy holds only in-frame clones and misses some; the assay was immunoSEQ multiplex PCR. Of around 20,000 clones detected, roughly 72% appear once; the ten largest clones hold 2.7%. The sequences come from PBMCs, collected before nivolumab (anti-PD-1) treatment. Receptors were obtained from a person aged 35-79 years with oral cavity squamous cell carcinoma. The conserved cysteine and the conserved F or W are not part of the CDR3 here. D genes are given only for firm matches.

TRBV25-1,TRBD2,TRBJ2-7,ASSDPGLAGEVNEQY
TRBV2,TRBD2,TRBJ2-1,ASSELSGSFDEQF
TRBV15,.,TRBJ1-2,ATSTEGGGPSGYT
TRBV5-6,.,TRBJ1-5,ASSLGNNQPQH
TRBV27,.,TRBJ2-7,ASTAGDGPLKQY
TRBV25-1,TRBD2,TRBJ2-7,ASRDSGSRDEQY
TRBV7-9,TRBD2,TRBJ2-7,ASSRTSGTGEQY
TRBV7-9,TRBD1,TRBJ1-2,ASSRSGQGNGYT
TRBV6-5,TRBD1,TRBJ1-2,ASSGPGTGNYGYT
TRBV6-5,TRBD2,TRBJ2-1,ASRTTSGRASEQF
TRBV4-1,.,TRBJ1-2,ASSLRGGYT
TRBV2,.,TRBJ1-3,ASSRRSGNTIY
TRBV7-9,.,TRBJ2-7,ASSLQGTGEQY
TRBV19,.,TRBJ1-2,ASLGAVYSNYGYT
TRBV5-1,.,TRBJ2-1,ASSLEATSSYNEQF
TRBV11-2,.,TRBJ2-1,ASSPDLEQF
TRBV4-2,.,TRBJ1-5,ASSQGLGNQPQH
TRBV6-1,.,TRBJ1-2,ASSEGPIGYT
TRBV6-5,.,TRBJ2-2,ASSYRPASGELF
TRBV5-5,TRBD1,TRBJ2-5,ASSFTGAMQETQY
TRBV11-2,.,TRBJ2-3,ASSLELFTDTQY
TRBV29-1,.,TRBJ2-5,SVEGYRAFQETQY
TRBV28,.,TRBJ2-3,ASILSGRDTQY
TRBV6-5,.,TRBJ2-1,ASSRWGEQF
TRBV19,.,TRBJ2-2,ASERQGEVGELF
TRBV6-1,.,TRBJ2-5,ASSFAGAETQY
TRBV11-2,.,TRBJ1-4,ASSPQGNEKLF
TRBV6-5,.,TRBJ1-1,ASSFSKVTEAF
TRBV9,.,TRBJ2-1,ASSVIPAGAGVPEQF
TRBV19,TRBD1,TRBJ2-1,ASSINPRQGQF
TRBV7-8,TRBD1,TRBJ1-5,ASSLGGQGNQPQH
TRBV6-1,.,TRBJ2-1,ASSDRDGYNEQF
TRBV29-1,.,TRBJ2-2,SGSGPNTGELF
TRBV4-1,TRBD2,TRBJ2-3,ASSQAGGRAVTDTQY
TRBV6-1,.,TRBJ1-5,ASSENSPHQPQH
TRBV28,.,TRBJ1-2,ASHTGTEPYGYT
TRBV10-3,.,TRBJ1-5,AISESVQPQH
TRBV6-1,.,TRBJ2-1,ASSEQGVNEQF
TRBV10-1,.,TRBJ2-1,ASKGDGDEQF
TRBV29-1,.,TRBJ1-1,SAGRDTREAF